This section outlines one TCR beta chain sequence together with its context. Its target is not known. This record belongs to a study of CD8 T cells in Susac syndrome. As for the study in general: Among the sequenced Susac syndrome patients, five or six had active disease while under ten were in remission.

RNA totalling about 0.45 to 1 ug underwent reverse transcription with random hexamers. TCRdb re-called the immunoSEQ multiplex PCR reads with MiXCR, one entry per CDR3 protein. The sample lists approximately 190,000 distinct CDR3 sequences; 85% to 95% were seen once. Study results and limitations: A relatively small number of individuals underwent TCR sequencing and HLA analysis.

J was trimmed by 8 bases and V by 3 bases; bases with no gene match: 9. This CDR3 region has 16 residues. Germline V lookup: CDR1 SGHDT, CDR2 YYEEEE. The sample taken for sequencing was CD8+ T cells from PBMCs. The TCR comes from a human donor with Susac syndrome. This chain links TRBV5-6 with TRBJ2-1; 12 nucleotides line up with TRBD2. CDR3 residues: CASSSWTSGVFYEQFF. DNA for the CDR3: TGTGCCAGCAGCTCCTGGACTAGCGGGGTTTTCTATGAGCAGTTCTTC.